This TCR beta chain comes out of a study of cytomegalovirus exposure and HLA in healthy donors. At the level of the study: Sequencing of 180 million or so T cells in an earlier analysis found 95 million to 120 million unique TCR beta sequences. Study-wide results and caveats: CMV serostatus was the only recorded immune exposure for donors.

Germline assignment: CDR1 SGDLS and CDR2 YYNGEE. The CDR3 is made up of 16 amino acids. J was trimmed by 5 bases and V by 3 bases; bases with no gene match: 7. PCR employed 60 Vbeta and 13 Jbeta primers. Sequencing used immunoSEQ multiplex PCR; TCRdb keeps in-frame clones, though not all of them. The sample consists of some 160,000 clones, around 80% of them appearing once. A note on this clone: Its antigen remains unidentified.

The receptor was derived from a male donor in good health and CMV-seronegative. The sequenced sample was PBMCs. The chain carries TRBV9 and TRBJ2-7, with 14 bases that match TRBD2. CDR3 sequence: CASSAPTSGRADEQYF. The CDR3 region has the DNA TGTGCCAGCAGCGCCCCGACTAGCGGGAGGGCCGACGAGCAGTACTTC.